This T cell receptor (beta chain) was recovered during a study of regulatory T cells in long-lasting Graves disease. The time point: newly diagnosed GD, antithyroid drugs for less than 3 months. Following extraction of RNA from PBMCs, that RNA was used to make the TCR library. Germline lookup yields CDR1 DFQATT and CDR2 SNEGSKA (reference sequence). With 3 bases removed from V and 0 bases from J, the gap between germline ends came to 5 bases. CDR3 length: 12 residues. CDR3 regions were amplified by Arm-PCR using iRepertoire HTBI primers to build TCR beta libraries. One entry per CDR3 protein results from TCRdb running MiXCR on the multiplex PCR reads. The table has fewer than 500,000 distinct CDR3 sequences, around 15% seen once. These data also featured in a second study, about T cells in Graves' hyperthyroidism and ophthalmopathy. As that report states: Blood also contained most expanded thyroid clonotypes above 0.001.

The TCR was taken from a man aged 35-49 years with Graves disease. The chain has TRBV20-1 and TRBJ1-2; D unclear. Sequenced material: peripheral blood mononuclear cells (PBMCs), taken at new diagnosis, from a patient treated with antithyroid drugs. The CDR3 DNA sequence: TGCAGTGCTAGGAGTCCTAACTATGGCTACACCTTC. Residues: CSARSPNYGYTF.